This TCR beta chain was identified in a study of T cell responses to AZD1222 COVID-19 vaccine. Across the study: Pooled samples include second doses given at about 4 or 12 weeks. General study results and limits: Repertoire sampling occurred only after the peak T cell response. Possibly, clonal diversity was underestimated; donors were largely white British and included more females. A rise in Spike-specific TCR breadth and depth followed two AZD1222 doses.

Produced via immunoSEQ multiplex PCR; TCRdb's table is partial and in-frame only. Of fewer than 110,000 clones in the sample, roughly nine tenths were seen once. This clone showed up just once. Its specificity is not known. The ends lost 5 bases at V and 6 bases at J; junction bases unmatched: 9. The CDR3 has 14 amino acids. Germline values: CDR1 MDHEN, CDR2 SYDVKM. This sequence joins TRBV28 and TRBJ2-7; 8 bases line up with TRBD1. Specimen: peripheral blood, collected on day 0 of AZD1222 vaccination. The sequence derives from an adult in good health. The CDR3 sequence is CASSNARTGIEQYF. CDR3 DNA sequence: TGTGCCAGCAGTAATGCCCGGACAGGGATCGAGCAGTACTTC.